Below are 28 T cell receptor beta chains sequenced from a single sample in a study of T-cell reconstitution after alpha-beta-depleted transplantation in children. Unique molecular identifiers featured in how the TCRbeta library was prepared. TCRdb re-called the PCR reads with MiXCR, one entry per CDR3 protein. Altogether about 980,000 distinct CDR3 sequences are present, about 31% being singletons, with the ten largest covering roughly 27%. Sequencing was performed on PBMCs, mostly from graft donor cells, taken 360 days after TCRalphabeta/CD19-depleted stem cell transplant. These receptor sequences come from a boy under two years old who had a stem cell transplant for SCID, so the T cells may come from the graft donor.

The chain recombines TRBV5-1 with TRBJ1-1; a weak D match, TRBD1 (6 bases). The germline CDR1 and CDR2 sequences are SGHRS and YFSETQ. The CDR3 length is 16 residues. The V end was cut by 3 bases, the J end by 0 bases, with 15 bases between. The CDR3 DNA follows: TGCGCCAGCAGCTGGGATGGGGGGGGCATGAACACTGAAGCTTTCTTT. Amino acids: CASSWDGGGMNTEAFF. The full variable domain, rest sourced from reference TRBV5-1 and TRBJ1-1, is KAGVTQTPRYLIKTRGQQVTLSCSPISGHRSVSWYQQTPGQGLQFLFEYFSETQRNKGNFPGRFSGRQFSNSRSEMNVSTLELGDSALYLCASSWDGGGMNTEAFFGQGTRLTVV.

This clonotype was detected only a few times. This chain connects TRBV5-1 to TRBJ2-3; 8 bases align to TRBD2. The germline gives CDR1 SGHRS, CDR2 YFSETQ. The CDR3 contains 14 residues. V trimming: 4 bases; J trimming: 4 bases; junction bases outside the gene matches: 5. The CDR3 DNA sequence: TGCGCCAGCAGCATTAGCGGGGCGCCAGATACGCAGTATTTT. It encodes CASSISGAPDTQYF.

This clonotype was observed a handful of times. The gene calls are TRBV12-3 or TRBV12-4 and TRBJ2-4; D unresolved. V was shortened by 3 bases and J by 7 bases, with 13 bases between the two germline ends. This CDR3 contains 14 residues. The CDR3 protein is CASSFRQVGNIQYF. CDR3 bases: TGTGCCAGCAGTTTCAGGCAGGTCGGGAACATTCAGTACTTC.

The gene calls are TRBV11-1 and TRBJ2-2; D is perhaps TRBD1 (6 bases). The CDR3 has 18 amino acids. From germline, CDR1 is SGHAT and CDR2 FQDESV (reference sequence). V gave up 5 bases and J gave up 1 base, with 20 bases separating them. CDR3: CASSLFRIGQRNTGELFF. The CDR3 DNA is TGTGCCAGCAGCCTATTTCGGATCGGACAGAGGAACACCGGGGAGCTGTTTTTT. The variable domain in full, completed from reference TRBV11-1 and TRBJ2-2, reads EAEVAQSPRYKITEKSQAVAFWCDPISGHATLYWYRQILGQGPELLVQFQDESVVDDSQLPKDRFSAERLKGVDSTLKIQPAELGDSAMYLCASSLFRIGQRNTGELFFGEGSRLTVL.

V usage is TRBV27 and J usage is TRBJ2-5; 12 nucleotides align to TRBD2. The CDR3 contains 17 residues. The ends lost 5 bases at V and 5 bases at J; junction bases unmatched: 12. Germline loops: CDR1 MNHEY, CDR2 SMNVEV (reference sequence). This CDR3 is CASSPRLAGGRMETQYF. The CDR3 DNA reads TGTGCCAGCAGTCCCCGTCTAGCGGGGGGGCGAATGGAGACCCAGTACTTC.

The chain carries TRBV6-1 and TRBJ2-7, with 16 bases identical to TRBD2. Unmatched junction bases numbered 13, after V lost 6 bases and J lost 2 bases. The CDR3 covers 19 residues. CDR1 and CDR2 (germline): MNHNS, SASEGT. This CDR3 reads CASSRLAPGTSGGAYEQYF. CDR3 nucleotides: TGTGCCAGCAGCCGACTGGCACCCGGGACTAGCGGGGGGGCCTACGAGCAGTACTTC.

The CDR3 coding sequence is TGTGCCAGCAGCGAACGGAACCAACGCCGGACAGATACGCAGTATTTT. It yields the protein CASSERNQRRTDTQYF. The chain combines TRBV7-9 with TRBJ2-3; D not certain. The length of the CDR3 is 16 residues. Trimming shortened V by 5 bases and J by 3 bases, and 18 bases separated the two germline ends. Germline V CDR1 and CDR2: SEHNR, FQNEAQ (reference sequence). The whole variable domain, filled in from reference TRBV7-9 and TRBJ2-3, reads DTGVSQNPRHKITKRGQNVTFRCDPISEHNRLYWYRQTLGQGPEFLTYFQNEAQLEKSRLLSDRFSAERPKGSFSTLEIQRTEQGDSAMYLCASSERNQRRTDTQYFGPGTRLTVL.

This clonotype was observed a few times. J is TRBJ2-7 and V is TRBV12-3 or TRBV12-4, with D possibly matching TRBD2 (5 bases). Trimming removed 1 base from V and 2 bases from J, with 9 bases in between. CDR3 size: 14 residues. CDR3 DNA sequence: TGTGCCAGCAGTTTAGGAGGGAAGGCCTACGAGCAGTACTTC. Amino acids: CASSLGGKAYEQYF.

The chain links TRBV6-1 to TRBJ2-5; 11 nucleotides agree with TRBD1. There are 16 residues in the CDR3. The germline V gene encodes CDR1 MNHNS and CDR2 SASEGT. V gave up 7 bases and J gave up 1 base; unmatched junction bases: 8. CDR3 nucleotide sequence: TGTGCCAGCAAACGAATAGGGACAGGGGGCCAAGAGACCCAGTACTTC. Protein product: CASKRIGTGGQETQYF.

Written as DNA, the CDR3 is TGTGCCAGCAGTCCCTATGGACTAGCGGGGGCTACTCCTTACAATGAGCAGTTCTTC. Amino acid sequence: CASSPYGLAGATPYNEQFF. J is TRBJ2-1 and V is TRBV28; TRBD2 aligns across 13 bases. Losses at the gene ends were 5 bases for V and 4 bases for J; bases not matched to a gene: 14. The CDR3 spans 19 residues. CDR1 and CDR2 (germline): MDHEN, SYDVKM.

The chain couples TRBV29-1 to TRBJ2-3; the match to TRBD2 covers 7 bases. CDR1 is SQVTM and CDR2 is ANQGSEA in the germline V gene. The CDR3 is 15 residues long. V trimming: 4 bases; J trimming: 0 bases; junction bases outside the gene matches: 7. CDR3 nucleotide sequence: TGCAGCGTTGGGGAGCGGGGCAGAAGCACAGATACGCAGTATTTT. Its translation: CSVGERGRSTDTQYF.

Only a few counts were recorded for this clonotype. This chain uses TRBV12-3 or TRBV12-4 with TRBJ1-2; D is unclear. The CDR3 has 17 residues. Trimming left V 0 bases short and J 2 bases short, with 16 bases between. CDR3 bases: TGTGCCAGCAGTTTAGCGGGTCGGTGGAACTCCAACTATGGCTACACCTTC. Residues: CASSLAGRWNSNYGYTF.

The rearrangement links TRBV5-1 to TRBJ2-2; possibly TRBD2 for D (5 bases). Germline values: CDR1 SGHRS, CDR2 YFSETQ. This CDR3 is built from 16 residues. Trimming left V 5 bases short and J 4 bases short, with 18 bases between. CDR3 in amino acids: CASSTNPGFSTGELFF. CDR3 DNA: TGCGCCAGCAGTACAAACCCGGGATTTTCCACCGGGGAGCTGTTTTTT.

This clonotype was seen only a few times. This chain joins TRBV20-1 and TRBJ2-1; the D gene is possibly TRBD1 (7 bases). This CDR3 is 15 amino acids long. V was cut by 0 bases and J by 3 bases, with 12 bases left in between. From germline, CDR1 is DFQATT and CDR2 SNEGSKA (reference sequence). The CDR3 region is CSARDPGGRYNEQFF. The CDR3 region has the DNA TGCAGTGCTAGAGACCCAGGGGGGCGCTACAATGAGCAGTTCTTC.

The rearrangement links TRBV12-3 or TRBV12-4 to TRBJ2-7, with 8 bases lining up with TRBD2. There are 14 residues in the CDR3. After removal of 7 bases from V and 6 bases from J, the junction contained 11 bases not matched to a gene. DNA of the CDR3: TGTGCCAGCACCCCCGCGGGGGGCCCTCCCGAGCAGTACTTC. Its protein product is CASTPAGGPPEQYF.

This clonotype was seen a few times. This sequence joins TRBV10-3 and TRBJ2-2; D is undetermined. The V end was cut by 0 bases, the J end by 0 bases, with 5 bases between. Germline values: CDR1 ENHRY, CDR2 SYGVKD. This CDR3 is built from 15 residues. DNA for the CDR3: TGTGCCATCAGTGAGTCCCCGTCGAACACCGGGGAGCTGTTTTTT. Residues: CAISESPSNTGELFF.

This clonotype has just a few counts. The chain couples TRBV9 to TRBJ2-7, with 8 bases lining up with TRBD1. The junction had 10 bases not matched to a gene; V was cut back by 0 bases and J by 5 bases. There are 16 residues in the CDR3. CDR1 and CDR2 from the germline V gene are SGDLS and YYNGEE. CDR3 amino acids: CASSVESRGLLNEQYF. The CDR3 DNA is TGTGCCAGCAGCGTAGAGTCCAGGGGGCTTCTCAACGAGCAGTACTTC.

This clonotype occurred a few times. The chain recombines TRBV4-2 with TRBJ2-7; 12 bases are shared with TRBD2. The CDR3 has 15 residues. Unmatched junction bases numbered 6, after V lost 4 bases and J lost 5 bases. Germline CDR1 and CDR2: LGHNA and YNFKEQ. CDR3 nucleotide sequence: TGTGCCAGCAGCCCACCGGGACTAGCGGGCCACGAGCAGTACTTC. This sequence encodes CASSPPGLAGHEQYF.

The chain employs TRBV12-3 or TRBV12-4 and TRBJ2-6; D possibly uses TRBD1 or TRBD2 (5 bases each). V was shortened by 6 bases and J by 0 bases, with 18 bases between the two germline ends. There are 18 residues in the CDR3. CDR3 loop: CASSSLWDLSSGANVLTF. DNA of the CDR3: TGTGCCAGCAGCTCTCTATGGGACCTGAGCTCTGGGGCCAACGTCCTGACTTTC.

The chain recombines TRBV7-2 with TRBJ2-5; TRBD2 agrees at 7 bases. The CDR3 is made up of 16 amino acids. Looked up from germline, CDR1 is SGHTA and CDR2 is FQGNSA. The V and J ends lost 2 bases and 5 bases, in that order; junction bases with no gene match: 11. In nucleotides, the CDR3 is TGTGCCAGCAGCTTAAGCGGGGCAACACGAGGGGAGACCCAGTACTTC. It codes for CASSLSGATRGETQYF.

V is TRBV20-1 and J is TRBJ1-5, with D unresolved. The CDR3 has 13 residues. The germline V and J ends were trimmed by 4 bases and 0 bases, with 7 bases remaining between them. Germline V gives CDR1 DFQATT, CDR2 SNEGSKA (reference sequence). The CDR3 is CSATGDSNQPQHF. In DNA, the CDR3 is TGCAGTGCTACCGGGGATAGCAATCAGCCCCAGCATTTT.

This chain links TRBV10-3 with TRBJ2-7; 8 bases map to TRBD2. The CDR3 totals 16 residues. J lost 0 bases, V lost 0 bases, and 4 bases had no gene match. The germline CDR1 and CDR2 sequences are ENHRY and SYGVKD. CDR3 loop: CAISESQRGNSYEQYF. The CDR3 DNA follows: TGTGCCATCAGTGAGTCTCAGCGGGGGAACTCCTACGAGCAGTACTTC.

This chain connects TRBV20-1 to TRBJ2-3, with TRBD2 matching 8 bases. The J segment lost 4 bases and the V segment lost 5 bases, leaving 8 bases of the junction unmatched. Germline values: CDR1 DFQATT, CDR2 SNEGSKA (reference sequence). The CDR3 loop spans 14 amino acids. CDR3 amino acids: CSASGGSKPDTQYF. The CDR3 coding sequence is TGCAGTGCTTCGGGGGGGTCGAAGCCAGATACGCAGTATTTT.

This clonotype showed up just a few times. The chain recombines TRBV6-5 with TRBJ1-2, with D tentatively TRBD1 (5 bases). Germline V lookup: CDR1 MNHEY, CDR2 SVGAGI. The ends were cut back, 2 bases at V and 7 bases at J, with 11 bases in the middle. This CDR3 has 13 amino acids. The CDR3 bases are TGTGCCAGCAGTTACGGGGCCCAGGGTGGCTACACCTTC. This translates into CASSYGAQGGYTF.

In DNA, the CDR3 is TGTGCCAGCAGCTTAGACGGGGCCTCCCAAGAGACCCAGTACTTC. It codes for CASSLDGASQETQYF. The chain links TRBV7-8 to TRBJ2-5, with D perhaps matching TRBD1 or TRBD2 (5 bases each). With 1 base removed from V and 1 base from J, the gap between germline ends came to 10 bases. Per the germline V gene, CDR1 is SGHVS and CDR2 is FQNEAQ. This CDR3 has 15 amino acids.

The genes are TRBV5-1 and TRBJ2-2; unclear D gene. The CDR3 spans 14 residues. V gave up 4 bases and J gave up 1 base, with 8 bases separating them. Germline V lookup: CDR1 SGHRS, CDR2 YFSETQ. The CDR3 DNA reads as TGCGCCAGCAGCCCCAACAGGAACACCGGGGAGCTGTTTTTT. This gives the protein CASSPNRNTGELFF.

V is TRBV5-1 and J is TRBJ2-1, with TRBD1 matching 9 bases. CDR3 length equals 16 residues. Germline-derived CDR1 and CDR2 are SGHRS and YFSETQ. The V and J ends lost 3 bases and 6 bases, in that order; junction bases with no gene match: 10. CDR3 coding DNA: TGCGCCAGCAGCTGGGAAACCGGGACAGGGTTCAATGAGCAGTTCTTC. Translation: CASSWETGTGFNEQFF.

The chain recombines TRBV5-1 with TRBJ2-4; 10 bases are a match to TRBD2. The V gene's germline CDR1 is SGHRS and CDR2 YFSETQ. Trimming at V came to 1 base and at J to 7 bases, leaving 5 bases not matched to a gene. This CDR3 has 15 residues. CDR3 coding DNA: TGCGCCAGCAGCTTGAGCGGGGGGGAATTGAACATTCAGTACTTC. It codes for CASSLSGGELNIQYF.